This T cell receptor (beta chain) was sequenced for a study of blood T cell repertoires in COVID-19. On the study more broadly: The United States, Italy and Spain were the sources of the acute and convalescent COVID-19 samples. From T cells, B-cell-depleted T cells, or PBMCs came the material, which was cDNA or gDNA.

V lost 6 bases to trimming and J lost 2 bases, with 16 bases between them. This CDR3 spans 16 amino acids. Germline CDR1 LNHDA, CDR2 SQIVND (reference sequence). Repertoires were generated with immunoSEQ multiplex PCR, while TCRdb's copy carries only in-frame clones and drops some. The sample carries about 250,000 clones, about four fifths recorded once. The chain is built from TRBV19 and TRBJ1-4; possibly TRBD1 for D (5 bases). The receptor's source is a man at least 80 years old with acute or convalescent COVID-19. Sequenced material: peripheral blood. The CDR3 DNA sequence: TGTGCCAGTAGCAATCGCGGGGGGATCACTAATGAAAAACTGTTTTTT. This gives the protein CASSNRGGITNEKLFF.